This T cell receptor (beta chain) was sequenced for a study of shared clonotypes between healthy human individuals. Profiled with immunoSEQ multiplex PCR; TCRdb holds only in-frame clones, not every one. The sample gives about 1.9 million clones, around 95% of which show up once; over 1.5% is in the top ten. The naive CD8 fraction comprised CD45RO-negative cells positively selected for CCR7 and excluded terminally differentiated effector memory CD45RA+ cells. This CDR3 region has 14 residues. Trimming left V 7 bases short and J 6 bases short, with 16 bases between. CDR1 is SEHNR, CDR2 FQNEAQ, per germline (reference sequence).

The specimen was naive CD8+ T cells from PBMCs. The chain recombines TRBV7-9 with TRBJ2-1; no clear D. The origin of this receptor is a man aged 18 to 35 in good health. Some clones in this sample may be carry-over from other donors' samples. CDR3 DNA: TGTGCCAGCACCGCTATCTTGTCGGGCAATGAGCAGTTCTTC. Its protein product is CASTAILSGNEQFF.